This T cell receptor (beta chain) derives from a study of blood T cell repertoires in COVID-19. The overall study: PBMCs, B-cell-depleted T cells, or T cells provided the cDNA or gDNA that made up the material.

Germline V gene lookup returns CDR1 MNHNS and CDR2 SASEGT. V was shortened by 3 bases and J by 7 bases, with 10 bases between the two germline ends. The CDR3 length is 13 residues. Authors' methods: For nucleated cells, counts were estimated from reference gene primer amplification. Sequenced by immunoSEQ multiplex PCR; TCRdb stores in-frame clones only, minus some. V and J calls plus clone size are reproduced from that table; the DNA served to infer D and trimming. There are 300,000 to 400,000 clones in the sample; 80% to 90% occur only once, and over 2% lies in the top ten. Seattle patients were enrolled while actively infected and followed longitudinally.

Specimen: peripheral blood. The sequence derives from a woman in her sixties or seventies with COVID-19, enrolled during active disease. This sequence joins TRBV6-1 and TRBJ1-5, with a tentative D call TRBD1 (5 bases). The CDR3 is CASSDRGDQPQHF. The CDR3 DNA sequence: TGTGCCAGCAGTGACCGCGGGGACCAGCCCCAGCATTTT.